A selection of T cell receptor beta chains follows, all from one sample in a study of blood T cell repertoires in COVID-19. The method was immunoSEQ multiplex PCR; TCRdb's version includes in-frame clones alone and lacks a portion of them. The sample has about 220,000 clones; about 91% are singletons. Input material: PBMCs or T cells enriched from blood (not recorded which). All receptors come from a woman aged 40 to 50 with acute COVID-19. Each CDR3 is given with its conserved first and last residue. The D gene is left open where the match is weak. Only part of the rows carry a size: once, few, many, or a class if the clone is expanded.

size: .; D: .; J: TRBJ2-5; V: TRBV18; CDR3: CASSPSNTQETQYF; DNA: TGTGCCAGCTCACCCTCAAACACACAAGAGACCCAGTACTTC
size: .; D: TRBD1; J: TRBJ1-2; V: TRBV3-1/TRBV3-2; CDR3: CASSPSPGGGRSNYGYTF; DNA: TGTGCCAGCAGCCCCTCCCCAGGGGGCGGCAGGAGTAACTATGGCTACACCTTC
size: .; D: .; J: TRBJ2-5; V: TRBV21-1; CDR3: CASSKASSGGISKTQYF; DNA: TGTGCCAGCAGCAAAGCGTCCAGCGGGGGTATTAGCAAGACCCAGTACTTC
size: .; D: .; J: TRBJ2-2; V: TRBV19; CDR3: CASGGSRPNTGELFF; DNA: TGTGCCAGTGGGGGGTCCAGGCCGAACACCGGGGAGCTGTTTTTT
size: .; D: TRBD1; J: TRBJ1-5; V: TRBV4-1; CDR3: CASSQGTGAQPQHF; DNA: TGCGCCAGCAGCCAAGGGACAGGGGCTCAGCCCCAGCATTTT
size: .; D: .; J: TRBJ1-2; V: TRBV2; CDR3: CASSVTSNGYTF; DNA: TGTGCCAGCAGTGTGACAAGTAATGGCTACACCTTC
size: .; D: .; J: TRBJ1-6; V: TRBV9; CDR3: CASSAAGVRNSPLHF; DNA: TGTGCCAGCAGCGCCGCAGGGGTCAGGAATTCACCCCTCCACTTT
size: .; D: .; J: TRBJ1-1; V: TRBV10-3; CDR3: CAITAAPWASEAFF; DNA: TGTGCCATCACTGCTGCTCCCTGGGCTTCCGAAGCTTTCTTT
size: .; D: .; J: TRBJ2-1; V: TRBV28; CDR3: CASSFTGWQFF; DNA: TGTGCCAGCAGTTTCACGGGGTGGCAGTTCTTC
size: once; D: TRBD1; J: TRBJ2-3; V: TRBV7-2; CDR3: CASSLGWTGGLDTQYF; DNA: TGTGCCAGCAGCTTAGGTTGGACAGGGGGCCTAGATACGCAGTATTTT
size: .; D: .; J: TRBJ1-1; V: TRBV7-2; CDR3: CASTDGGNTEAFF; DNA: TGTGCCAGCACCGACGGGGGGAACACTGAAGCTTTCTTT
size: .; D: .; J: TRBJ1-5; V: TRBV19; CDR3: CASSPRDWGNQPQHF; DNA: TGTGCCAGTAGTCCCCGGGACTGGGGGAATCAGCCCCAGCATTTT
size: .; D: TRBD1; J: TRBJ2-6; V: TRBV4-1; CDR3: CASSSGQGALGGANVLTF; DNA: TGCGCCAGCAGCTCTGGACAGGGGGCTTTAGGTGGGGCCAACGTCCTGACTTTC
size: .; D: .; J: TRBJ1-3; V: TRBV19; CDR3: CASRVQGGNTIYF; DNA: TGTGCCAGTAGGGTTCAGGGAGGAAACACCATATATTTT
size: .; D: .; J: TRBJ2-5; V: TRBV9; CDR3: CASSEQGIGETQYF; DNA: TGTGCCAGCAGCGAACAGGGTATAGGTGAGACCCAGTACTTC
size: .; D: .; J: TRBJ2-7; V: TRBV9; CDR3: CASSAPDSYEQYF; DNA: TGTGCCAGCAGCGCCCCGGACAGCTACGAGCAGTACTTC
size: .; D: TRBD2; J: TRBJ2-7; V: TRBV4-2; CDR3: CASSQELAGPAASYEQYF; DNA: TGTGCCAGCAGCCAAGAACTAGCGGGGCCCGCCGCCTCCTACGAGCAGTACTTC
size: .; D: TRBD1; J: TRBJ1-4; V: TRBV19; CDR3: CASSSGQGKNEKLFF; DNA: TGTGCCAGTAGCTCGGGACAGGGCAAAAATGAAAAACTGTTTTTT
size: .; D: .; J: TRBJ1-5; V: TRBV29-1; CDR3: CSVDWGGNQPQHF; DNA: TGCAGCGTTGATTGGGGGGGCAATCAGCCCCAGCATTTT
size: .; D: TRBD1; J: TRBJ2-5; V: TRBV11-2; CDR3: CASSLKDRQETQYF; DNA: TGTGCCAGCAGCTTAAAGGACAGGCAAGAGACCCAGTACTTC
size: .; D: .; J: TRBJ1-4; V: TRBV7-9; CDR3: CASTPPGDEKLFF; DNA: TGTGCCAGCACCCCGCCAGGGGATGAAAAACTGTTTTTT
size: .; D: .; J: TRBJ1-2; V: TRBV11-2; CDR3: CASSKGLDYGYTF; DNA: TGTGCCAGCAGCAAAGGACTGGACTATGGCTACACCTTC
size: .; D: .; J: TRBJ1-6; V: TRBV6-5; CDR3: CASSYEANNSPLHF; DNA: TGTGCCAGCAGTTACGAGGCAAATAATTCACCCCTCCACTTT
size: .; D: TRBD2; J: TRBJ2-2; V: TRBV3-1/TRBV3-2; CDR3: CASSQVPSGGPTGELFF; DNA: TGTGCCAGCAGCCAAGTCCCTTCGGGAGGGCCAACCGGGGAGCTGTTTTTT
size: .; D: .; J: TRBJ1-5; V: TRBV6-2/TRBV6-3; CDR3: CASSQTGYSNQPQHF; DNA: TGTGCCAGCAGCCAAACAGGGTATAGCAATCAGCCCCAGCATTTT
size: .; D: .; J: TRBJ2-7; V: TRBV5-6; CDR3: CASSLNGQGGSYEQYF; DNA: TGTGCCAGCAGCTTGAATGGGCAGGGAGGTAGCTACGAGCAGTACTTC
size: .; D: .; J: TRBJ2-3; V: TRBV5-1; CDR3: CASSPGLRSDTQYF; DNA: TGCGCCAGCAGCCCTGGACTGAGGTCAGATACGCAGTATTTT
size: .; D: TRBD1; J: TRBJ2-3; V: TRBV2; CDR3: CASRGGQGDTQYF; DNA: TGTGCCAGCAGGGGGGGACAGGGCGATACGCAGTATTTT
size: .; D: .; J: TRBJ1-5; V: TRBV5-1; CDR3: CASSLGIRGAGQPQHF; DNA: TGCGCCAGCAGCTTGGGGATACGGGGGGCTGGTCAGCCCCAGCATTTT
size: .; D: .; J: TRBJ1-5; V: TRBV24-1; CDR3: CATSAITGRPQHF; DNA: TGTGCCACCAGTGCCATCACAGGGAGGCCCCAGCATTTT
size: .; D: TRBD1; J: TRBJ1-5; V: TRBV6-2/TRBV6-3; CDR3: CASSNPRRGNQPQHF; DNA: TGTGCCAGCAGTAACCCTCGCAGGGGGAACCAGCCCCAGCATTTT
size: .; D: .; J: TRBJ1-1; V: TRBV7-9; CDR3: CASSSLKGAQNTEAFF; DNA: TGTGCCAGCAGCTCACTAAAAGGGGCCCAGAACACTGAAGCTTTCTTT
size: few; D: .; J: TRBJ1-2; V: TRBV29-1; CDR3: CSVEWFRGGYGYTF; DNA: TGCAGCGTTGAATGGTTTCGAGGTGGCTATGGCTACACCTTC
size: once; D: TRBD1; J: TRBJ1-3; V: TRBV6-1; CDR3: CASSEGDRRGGGNTIYF; DNA: TGTGCCAGCAGTGAAGGGGACAGAAGAGGAGGTGGAAACACCATATATTTT
size: .; D: .; J: TRBJ1-4; V: TRBV5-6; CDR3: CASTTGANEKLFF; DNA: TGTGCCAGCACGACAGGCGCTAATGAAAAACTGTTTTTT
size: many; D: .; J: TRBJ1-2; V: TRBV9; CDR3: CASSLRTLNYGYTF; DNA: TGTGCCAGCAGCCTTCGGACACTTAACTATGGCTACACCTTC
size: .; D: .; J: TRBJ1-6; V: TRBV4-3; CDR3: CASSQGTLSSYNSPLHF; DNA: TGCGCCAGCAGCCAGGGGACACTGAGCTCCTATAATTCACCCCTCCACTTT
size: .; D: TRBD1; J: TRBJ1-2; V: TRBV27; CDR3: CASSFGQGVGYTF; DNA: TGTGCCAGCAGTTTTGGGCAGGGGGTCGGCTACACCTTC
size: .; D: .; J: TRBJ1-1; V: TRBV9; CDR3: CASSVGTNTEAFF; DNA: TGTGCCAGCAGCGTAGGAACAAACACTGAAGCTTTCTTT
size: .; D: TRBD1; J: TRBJ1-4; V: TRBV9; CDR3: CASSRSPGQGGEKLFF; DNA: TGTGCCAGCAGCAGGAGCCCGGGACAGGGGGGTGAAAAACTGTTTTTT
size: .; D: TRBD2; J: TRBJ2-2; V: TRBV9; CDR3: CASSLAGQNTGELFF; DNA: TGTGCCAGCAGTTTAGCGGGGCAGAACACCGGGGAGCTGTTTTTT
size: once; D: TRBD2; J: TRBJ2-3; V: TRBV11-3; CDR3: CASSLEGSGGRDTQYF; DNA: TGTGCCAGCAGCTTAGAAGGTTCGGGAGGGAGAGATACGCAGTATTTT
size: .; D: .; J: TRBJ1-1; V: TRBV2; CDR3: CASSRRGNTEAFF; DNA: TGTGCCAGCAGTCGAAGGGGGAACACTGAAGCTTTCTTT
size: .; D: .; J: TRBJ1-1; V: TRBV7-2; CDR3: CASGAAGLNTEAFF; DNA: TGTGCCAGCGGGGCAGCTGGATTGAACACTGAAGCTTTCTTT
size: .; D: .; J: TRBJ1-4; V: TRBV18; CDR3: CASSPPGVGEKLFF; DNA: TGTGCCAGCTCACCCCCGGGAGTTGGGGAAAAACTGTTTTTT
size: .; D: .; J: TRBJ1-6; V: TRBV2; CDR3: CASRSSATEF; DNA: TGTGCCAGCAGATCGTCAGCGACTGAGTTT
size: .; D: .; J: TRBJ1-1; V: TRBV5-1; CDR3: CASSLWGLGTEAFF; DNA: TGCGCCAGCAGCTTGTGGGGACTAGGCACTGAAGCTTTCTTT
size: .; D: .; J: TRBJ1-6; V: TRBV19; CDR3: CASSIGSSSYNSPLHF; DNA: TGTGCCAGTAGTATAGGCTCCAGCTCCTATAATTCACCCCTCCACTTT